One and the same sample provided the 10 T cell receptor beta chains below, sequenced in a study of OX40 agonist ivuxolimab in advanced cancers. Sequencing used immunoSEQ multiplex PCR; TCRdb keeps in-frame clones, though not all of them. The data contain about 53,000 clones, about 88% of them singletons. The sequencing here drew on CD4+ or CD8+ T cells sorted from blood, taken in a trial of the OX40 agonist ivuxolimab. These receptors were collected from an adult with an advanced solid tumor such as melanoma, head and neck, liver or kidney cancer.

The CDR3 reads CASSSGGEAEAFF. The CDR3 DNA reads TGCGCCAGCAGCTCAGGGGGGGAGGCTGAAGCTTTCTTT. The rearrangement links TRBV5-1 to TRBJ1-1, with TRBD1 identical over 7 bases. Germline-derived CDR1 and CDR2 are SGHRS and YFSETQ. J gave up 6 bases and V 3 bases, and 5 bases lay outside the gene matches. CDR3 length: 13 residues.

The chain joins TRBV10-3 to TRBJ1-4; D remains unclear. This CDR3 contains 13 residues. Trimming took 4 bases from V and 8 from J, leaving 11 bases between them. Germline values: CDR1 ENHRY, CDR2 SYGVKD. Here the CDR3 reads CAISALTSEKLFF. In DNA form, the CDR3 reads TGTGCCATCAGTGCTCTAACTAGCGAAAAACTGTTTTTT.

This clone was detected once. This rearrangement joins TRBV7-2 to TRBJ1-1; maybe TRBD1 (6 bases). Trimming left V 4 bases short and J 0 bases short, with 18 bases between. Germline values: CDR1 SGHTA, CDR2 FQGNSA. The CDR3 loop spans 17 amino acids. In DNA, the CDR3 is TGTGCCAGCAGCTCCCCCACGGGGGGGGCCATGAACACTGAAGCTTTCTTT. Translated, it gives CASSSPTGGAMNTEAFF. The variable domain in full, completed from reference TRBV7-2 and TRBJ1-1, reads GAGVSQSPSNKVTEKGKDVELRCDPISGHTALYWYRQSLGQGLEFLIYFQGNSAPDKSGLPSDRFSAERTGGSVSTLTIQRTQQEDSAVYLCASSSPTGGAMNTEAFFGQGTRLTVV.

V and J are TRBV11-2 and TRBJ2-5; D is perhaps TRBD2 (7 bases). The germline gives CDR1 SGHAT, CDR2 FQNNGV. This CDR3 has 15 amino acids. The V gene lost 0 bases and the J gene lost 7 bases, with 15 bases spanning the gap. The CDR3 loop reads CASSLDRRRGGTQYF. CDR3 in DNA: TGTGCCAGCAGCTTAGATAGGCGGAGGGGGGGGACCCAGTACTTC.

The chain combines TRBV5-1 with TRBJ2-3; 15 bases are a match to TRBD2. Germline loops: CDR1 SGHRS, CDR2 YFSETQ. CDR3 length equals 16 residues. V was pared by 3 bases and J by 3 bases, with 2 bases of the junction left unmatched. CDR3 residues: CASSWGLAGGTDTQYF. CDR3 bases: TGCGCCAGCAGCTGGGGACTAGCGGGAGGAACAGATACGCAGTATTTT.

The chain employs TRBV14 and TRBJ1-1, with TRBD1 matching 7 bases. CDR3 size: 14 residues. Trimming took 0 bases from V and 7 from J; bases not matched to a gene: 5. Germline CDR1 is SGHDN and CDR2 is FVKESK. The CDR3, as DNA: TGTGCCAGCAGCCAAGATTGGACAGGAGATGAAGCTTTCTTT. Encoded protein: CASSQDWTGDEAFF.

V gene TRBV7-2 combines with J gene TRBJ1-5; 7 bases are shared with TRBD1. Germline CDR1 is SGHTA and CDR2 is FQGNSA. V was pared by 6 bases and J by 7 bases, with 12 bases of the junction left unmatched. The CDR3 runs to 15 residues. The CDR3 loop reads CASSNDRVGGQPQHF. The CDR3 coding sequence is TGTGCCAGCAGTAATGACAGGGTAGGAGGGCAGCCCCAGCATTTT.

The chain joins TRBV10-3 to TRBJ1-2, with 7 bases aligning to TRBD1. Germline V gives CDR1 ENHRY, CDR2 SYGVKD. V dropped 0 bases and J dropped 7; count of bases not matched to a gene: 8. The CDR3 covers 15 residues. CDR3 in amino acids: CAISESGQTLGGYTF. CDR3 sequence (DNA): TGTGCCATCAGTGAGTCGGGACAGACCCTAGGTGGCTACACCTTC.

The chain carries TRBV7-2 and TRBJ2-5; TRBD2 agrees at 7 bases. This CDR3 is built from 14 residues. J gave up 2 bases and V 5 bases, and 5 bases lay outside the gene matches. The V gene's germline CDR1 is SGHTA and CDR2 FQGNSA. CDR3 nucleotides: TGTGCCAGCAGCCTCGTCGGGGGGCAAGAGACCCAGTACTTC. As protein: CASSLVGGQETQYF.

V usage is TRBV19 and J usage is TRBJ1-4; possibly TRBD1 for D (6 bases). CDR3 size: 15 residues. Germline loops: CDR1 LNHDA, CDR2 SQIVND (reference sequence). Trimming removed 7 bases from V and 8 bases from J, with 20 bases in between. The CDR3 sequence: CASNNGDPGGEKLFF. As DNA, the CDR3 is TGTGCCAGTAATAACGGGGATCCGGGGGGCGAAAAACTGTTTTTT. Full variable domain (missing parts from reference TRBV19 and TRBJ1-4): DGGITQSPKYLFRKEGQNVTLSCEQNLNHDAMYWYRQDPGQGLRLIYYSQIVNDFQKGDIAEGYSVSREKKESFPLTVTSAQKNPTAFYLCASNNGDPGGEKLFFGSGTQLSVL.